What follows are 7 T cell receptor beta chains derived from one specimen sequenced in a study of Ad26.COV2.S vaccination and SARS-CoV-2 variants. Method: immunoSEQ multiplex PCR; TCRdb's copy keeps in-frame clones and lacks some. The sample holds a few hundred thousand clones, around nine tenths seen once. Treatment specified: about 20 received Ad26.COV2.S at low or high dose, single or two shots; 5 received placebo; per-sample allocation not given. On day 63 after the first injection, vaccine and placebo recipients gave samples. This specimen was peripheral blood, taken in a trial of Ad26.COV2.S vaccine versus placebo. Every receptor here comes from a person aged 18-60 years who received the Ad26.COV2.S COVID-19 vaccine or a placebo.

The chain combines TRBV25-1 with TRBJ1-1, with no clear D. Germline V gene lookup returns CDR1 MGHDK and CDR2 SYGVNS. Trimming cost V 1 base and J 1 base, with 4 bases left between them. This CDR3 spans 13 amino acids. The CDR3 is CASSEWGNTEAFF. DNA of the CDR3: TGTGCCAGCAGTGAATGGGGGAACACTGAAGCTTTCTTT.

The chain combines TRBV5-4 with TRBJ2-3; 9 bases fit TRBD2. This CDR3 has 17 amino acids. V lost 0 bases to trimming and J lost 3 bases; unmatched junction nucleotides: 8. Germline V gene data show CDR1 as SGHNT and CDR2 as YYREEE (reference sequence). CDR3: CASSLGPAGGHTDTQYF. The CDR3 bases are TGTGCCAGCAGCTTGGGCCCAGCGGGGGGCCATACAGATACGCAGTATTTT.

This chain joins TRBV5-5 and TRBJ2-7, with D possibly being TRBD2 (5 bases). Trimming shortened V by 4 bases and J by 2 bases, and 16 bases separated the two germline ends. The CDR3 has 15 amino acids. The germline V gene encodes CDR1 SGHKS and CDR2 YYEKEE (reference sequence). The CDR3 DNA sequence: TGTGCCAGCAGCCGCGCCCCGGACGGGACCTACGAGCAGTACTTC. The encoded protein is CASSRAPDGTYEQYF.

This clone occurred a few times. The chain employs TRBV12-3 or TRBV12-4 and TRBJ1-1; D ambiguous. CDR3 length: 13 amino acids. V dropped 3 bases and J dropped 0 bases, with 5 bases sitting between them. The CDR3 DNA follows: TGTGCCAGCAGTTTTTCAATGAACACTGAAGCTTTCTTT. Amino acid sequence: CASSFSMNTEAFF.

The V gene is TRBV3-1 (or the pseudogene TRBV3-2), the J gene TRBJ2-3, with TRBD2 as a possible D gene (6 bases). Germline CDR1 and CDR2: LGHDT and YNNKEL (reference sequence). Trimming removed 0 bases from V and 2 bases from J, with 9 bases in between. The CDR3 consists of 15 residues. CDR3 nucleotides: TGTGCCAGCAGCCAAGAAGGCGGGGTCACAGATACGCAGTATTTT. Protein: CASSQEGGVTDTQYF.

The J gene is TRBJ1-5, the V gene TRBV19; D not resolved. Germline assignment: CDR1 LNHDA and CDR2 SQIVND (reference sequence). This CDR3 spans 16 amino acids. V gave up 6 bases and J gave up 0 bases, with 15 bases separating them. The CDR3 is CASSLMPRYSNQPQHF. The CDR3 DNA follows: TGTGCCAGTAGCCTAATGCCCCGATATAGCAATCAGCCCCAGCATTTT.

The chain has TRBV28 and TRBJ2-3; tentative D call: TRBD2 (7 bases). Germline lookup yields CDR1 MDHEN and CDR2 SYDVKM. The CDR3 is made up of 15 amino acids. V was trimmed by 5 bases and J by 7 bases, leaving 19 bases between them. The CDR3 sequence is CASSPPRGGGYTQYF. CDR3 DNA sequence: TGTGCCAGCAGTCCCCCAAGGGGAGGGGGGTATACGCAGTATTTT.